This T cell receptor beta chain is from a study of metastatic and nonmetastatic thyroid tumors. With 4 bases removed from V and 3 bases from J, the gap between germline ends came to 13 bases. CDR3 length equals 15 residues. The V gene's germline CDR1 is KGHDR and CDR2 SFDVKD. This clone was seen more than once but under ten times. Antigen unknown. A read error may explain this, as a much larger clone is one base away. The sample has other DNA sequences that encode this CDR3 too. Until they underwent thyroid surgery, no patient had received any treatment. The study, taken as a whole, reports: The reported finding was significantly higher TCR beta diversity in malignant thyroid tumors relative to benign nodules, in blood and tumor.

TCRdb reprocessed the PCR reads using MiXCR. The sample records approximately 15,000 clones, under 15% being singletons. The chain couples TRBV24-1 to TRBJ2-3; perhaps TRBD1 as D (5 bases). This receptor was taken from a female donor with papillary thyroid cancer or a benign thyroid nodule (not recorded which). Some clones in this sample may be carry-over from other donors' samples. The sample consisted of tumor tissue. DNA for the CDR3: TGTGCCACCAGTGACTCCGCAGGGTCGACAGATACGCAGTATTTT. Protein product: CATSDSAGSTDTQYF.